This T cell receptor beta chain was sequenced for a study of early T cells in non-severe SARS-CoV-2 infection. As for the study in general: The authors sequenced bulk RNA from unsorted whole blood, leaving chains unpaired. Overall study results and limits: The matching step, a VDJdb search, favored anti-spike CD8 responses and missed private and CD4 specificities.

TCRdb used MiXCR to reprocess the 5' RACE reads, holding one entry per CDR3 protein. The profile covers 60,000 or so distinct CDR3 sequences, with about 13% appearing a single time and around 9.9% taken by the ten largest. The CDR3 has 14 amino acids. CDR1 and CDR2 (germline): SNHLY, FYNNEI. Trimming cost V 2 bases and J 5 bases, with 11 bases left between them. Comment on this clonotype: Antigen specificity is unknown.

The TCR originated in an adult who was a healthcare worker with PCR-confirmed SARS-CoV-2 infection or an uninfected control (not recorded which). The sample comprised whole blood. The chain employs TRBV2 and TRBJ2-3; the D gene is possibly TRBD2 (5 bases). Here the CDR3 reads CASSELYRGDTQYF. For the CDR3, the DNA is TGTGCCAGCAGTGAACTTTACCGGGGAGATACGCAGTATTTT.